Reported below is one T cell receptor (beta chain). The antigen remains undetermined. Original handling: There were no quality scores in the junction-only immunoSEQ sequences, so filtering differed. Here immunoSEQ multiplex PCR was the method, and the copy in TCRdb shows in-frame clones only, minus some. V, J and clone size are taken as reported in that table, and D and trimming were inferred from the DNA itself. The profile shows more than 1,200,000 clones, roughly 98.5% of them singletons. This specimen belongs to a study of shared clonotypes between healthy human individuals. Study observations and caveats: Among donors, sharing of clonotypes was expected to be affected by sequencing depth.

Germline V gives CDR1 SGHTA, CDR2 FQGNSA. Trimming pared 5 bases from V and 1 base from J, leaving 11 bases between. The CDR3 totals 15 residues. Sequenced: naive CD4+ T cells sorted from blood. Subset defined: CD45RA+ positively selected. This sequence was found in a man aged 25 to 40 in good health. This sequence joins TRBV7-2 and TRBJ2-2; D gene ambiguous. The CDR3 here is CASSPHLGNTGELFF. In nucleotides, the CDR3 is TGTGCCAGCAGCCCCCACTTGGGGAACACCGGGGAGCTGTTTTTT.